This TCR beta chain originates from a study of blood T cells in healthy people across ages. Study overall: Template switching captured about one barcoded beta molecule per two T cells.

General study results and limits: PBMCs that were unsorted prevented a conclusive naive versus antigen-experienced comparison.

The sample holds a few counts of this clonotype. Its cognate antigen is unknown. The CDR3 has 16 amino acids. Germline V lookup: CDR1 SGHVS, CDR2 FQNEAQ. Trimming pared 2 bases from V and 4 bases from J, leaving 15 bases between. Sample-barcoded 5' priming and a J-beta primer mix drove a second PCR of about 7 to 11 cycles. Every cDNA molecule carried a tag from a template-switch adaptor bearing 12 random nucleotides. Each CDR3 protein is one row after TCRdb ran MiXCR on the 5' RACE reads. The sample lists 700,000 to 900,000 distinct CDR3 sequences; roughly 24% were seen once. This same sample was also taken into another study, of T cells of mothers and their children. Per that study: Donation came from three healthy Caucasian mothers together with their six children.

The TCR originated in a boy younger than 18 in good health. Sequenced input: blood. The chain carries TRBV7-8 and TRBJ2-1; D may be TRBD2 (5 bases). The CDR3 nucleotides are TGTGCCAGCAGCTTACAGTCCGGCCGAGGGTACAATGAGCAGTTCTTC. This sequence encodes CASSLQSGRGYNEQFF.